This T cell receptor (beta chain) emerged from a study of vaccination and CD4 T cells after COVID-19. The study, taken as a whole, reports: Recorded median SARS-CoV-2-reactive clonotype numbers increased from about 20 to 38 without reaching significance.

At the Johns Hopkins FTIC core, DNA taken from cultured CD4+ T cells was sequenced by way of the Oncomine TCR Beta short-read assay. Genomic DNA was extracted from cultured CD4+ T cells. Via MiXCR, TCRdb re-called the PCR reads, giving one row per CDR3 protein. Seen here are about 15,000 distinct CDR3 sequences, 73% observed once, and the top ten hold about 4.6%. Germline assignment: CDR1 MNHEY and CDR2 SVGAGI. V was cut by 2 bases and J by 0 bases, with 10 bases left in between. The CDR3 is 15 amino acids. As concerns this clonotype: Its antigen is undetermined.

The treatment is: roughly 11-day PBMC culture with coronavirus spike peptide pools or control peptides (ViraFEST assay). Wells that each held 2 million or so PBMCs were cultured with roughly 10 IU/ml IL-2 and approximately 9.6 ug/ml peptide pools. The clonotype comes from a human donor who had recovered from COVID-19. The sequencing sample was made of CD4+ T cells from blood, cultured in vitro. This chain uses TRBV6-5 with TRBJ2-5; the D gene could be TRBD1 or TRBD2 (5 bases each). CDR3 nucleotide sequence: TGTGCCAGCAGTTACGGGGGTTCGGACCAAGAGACCCAGTACTTC. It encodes CASSYGGSDQETQYF.